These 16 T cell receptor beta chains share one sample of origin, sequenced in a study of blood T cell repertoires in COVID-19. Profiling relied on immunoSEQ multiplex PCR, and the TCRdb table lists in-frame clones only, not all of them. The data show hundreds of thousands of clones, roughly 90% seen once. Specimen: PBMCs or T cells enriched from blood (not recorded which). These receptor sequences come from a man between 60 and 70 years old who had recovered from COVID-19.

The CDR3 region has the DNA TGCGCCAGCAGCTCACTACAGGGAACACCAACGAACACCGGGGAGCTGTTTTTT. This sequence encodes CASSSLQGTPTNTGELFF. V gene TRBV5-1 combines with J gene TRBJ2-2, with TRBD1 as a possible D gene (6 bases). This CDR3 has 18 amino acids. Looked up from germline, CDR1 is SGHRS and CDR2 is YFSETQ. The V and J ends lost 3 bases and 0 bases respectively, with 18 bases between them.

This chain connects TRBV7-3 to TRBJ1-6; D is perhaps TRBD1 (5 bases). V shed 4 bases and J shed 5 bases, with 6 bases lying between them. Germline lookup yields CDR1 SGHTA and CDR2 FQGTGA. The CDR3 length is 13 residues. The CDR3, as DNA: TGTGCCAGCAGCTCCAGGGATAATTCACCCCTCCACTTT. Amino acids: CASSSRDNSPLHF.

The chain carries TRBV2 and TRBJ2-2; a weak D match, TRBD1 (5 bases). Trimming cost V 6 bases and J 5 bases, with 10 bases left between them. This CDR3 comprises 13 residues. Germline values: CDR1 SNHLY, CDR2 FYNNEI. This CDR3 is CASRTESTGELFF. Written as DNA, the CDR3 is TGTGCCAGCAGGACAGAGAGTACCGGGGAGCTGTTTTTT.

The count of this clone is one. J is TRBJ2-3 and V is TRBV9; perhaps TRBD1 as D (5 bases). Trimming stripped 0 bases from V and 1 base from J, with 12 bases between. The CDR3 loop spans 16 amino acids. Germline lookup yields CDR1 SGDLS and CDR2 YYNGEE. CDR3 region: CASSVDGQRGTDTQYF. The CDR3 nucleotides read TGTGCCAGCAGCGTAGACGGACAACGAGGCACAGATACGCAGTATTTT.

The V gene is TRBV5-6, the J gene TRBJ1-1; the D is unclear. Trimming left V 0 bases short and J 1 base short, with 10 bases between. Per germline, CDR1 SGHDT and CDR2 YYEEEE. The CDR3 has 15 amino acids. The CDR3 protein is CASSLVPTTNTEAFF. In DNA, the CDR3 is TGTGCCAGCAGCTTGGTCCCGACTACGAACACTGAAGCTTTCTTT.

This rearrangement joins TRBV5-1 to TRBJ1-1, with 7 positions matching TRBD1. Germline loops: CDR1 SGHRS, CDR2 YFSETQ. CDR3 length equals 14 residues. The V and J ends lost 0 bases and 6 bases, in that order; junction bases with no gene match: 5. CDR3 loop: CASSLETGTAEAFF. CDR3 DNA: TGCGCCAGCAGCTTGGAGACAGGGACGGCTGAAGCTTTCTTT.

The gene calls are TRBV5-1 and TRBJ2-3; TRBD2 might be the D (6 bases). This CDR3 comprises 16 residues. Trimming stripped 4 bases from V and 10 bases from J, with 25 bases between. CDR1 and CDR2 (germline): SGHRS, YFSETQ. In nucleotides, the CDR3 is TGCGCCAGCAGCCTAGCTCTGGGGGGAATAGATACGTCGCAGTATTTT. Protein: CASSLALGGIDTSQYF.

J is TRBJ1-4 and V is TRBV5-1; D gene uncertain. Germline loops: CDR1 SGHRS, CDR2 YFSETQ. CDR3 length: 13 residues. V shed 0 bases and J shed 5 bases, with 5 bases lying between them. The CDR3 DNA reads TGCGCCAGCAGCTTGGCGCGGAATGAAAAACTGTTTTTT. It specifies CASSLARNEKLFF.

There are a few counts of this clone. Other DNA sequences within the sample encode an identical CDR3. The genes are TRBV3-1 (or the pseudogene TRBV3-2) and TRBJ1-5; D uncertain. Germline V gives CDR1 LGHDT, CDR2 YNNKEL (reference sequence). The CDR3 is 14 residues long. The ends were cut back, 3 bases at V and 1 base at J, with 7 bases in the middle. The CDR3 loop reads CASSQRGSNQPQHF. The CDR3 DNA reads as TGTGCCAGCAGCCAGCGGGGAAGCAATCAGCCCCAGCATTTT.

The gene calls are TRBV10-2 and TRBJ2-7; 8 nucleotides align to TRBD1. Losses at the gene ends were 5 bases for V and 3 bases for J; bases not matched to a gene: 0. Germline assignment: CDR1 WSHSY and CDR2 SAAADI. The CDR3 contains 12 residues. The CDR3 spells CASSTGGYEQYF. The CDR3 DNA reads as TGCGCCAGCAGTACAGGGGGCTACGAGCAGTACTTC.

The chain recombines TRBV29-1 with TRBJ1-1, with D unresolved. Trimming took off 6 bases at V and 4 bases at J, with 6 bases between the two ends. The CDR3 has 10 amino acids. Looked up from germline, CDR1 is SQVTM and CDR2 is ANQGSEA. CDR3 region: CSVRVTEAFF. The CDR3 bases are TGCAGCGTCCGGGTCACTGAAGCTTTCTTT. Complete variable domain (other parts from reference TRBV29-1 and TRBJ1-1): SAVISQKPSRDICQRGTSLTIQCQVDSQVTMMFWYRQQPGQSLTLIATANQGSEATYESGFVIDKFPISRPNLTFSTLTVSNMSPEDSSIYLCSVRVTEAFFGQGTRLTVV.

This chain's CDR3 is CASSLALIPGQENEKLFF. The CDR3 DNA reads as TGTGCCAGCAGCTTGGCGTTAATTCCGGGACAGGAGAATGAAAAACTGTTTTTT. The genes are TRBV5-5 and TRBJ1-4, with 8 bases that match TRBD1. The CDR3 extends over 18 amino acids. Germline CDR1 reads SGHKS; CDR2 reads YYEKEE (reference sequence). Losses at the gene ends were 0 bases for V and 5 bases for J; bases not matched to a gene: 12.

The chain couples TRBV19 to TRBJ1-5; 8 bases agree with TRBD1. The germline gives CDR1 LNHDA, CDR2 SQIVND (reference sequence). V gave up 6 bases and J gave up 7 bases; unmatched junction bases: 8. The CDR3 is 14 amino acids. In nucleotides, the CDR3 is TGTGCCAGTAGCCCGACAGGGGTTCCCCAGCCCCAGCATTTT. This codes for CASSPTGVPQPQHF.

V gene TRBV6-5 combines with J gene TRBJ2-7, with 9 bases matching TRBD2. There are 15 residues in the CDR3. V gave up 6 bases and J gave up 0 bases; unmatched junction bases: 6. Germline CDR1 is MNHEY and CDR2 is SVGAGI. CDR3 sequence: CASRNSGGGSYEQYF. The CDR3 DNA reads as TGTGCCAGCAGGAATAGCGGGGGCGGCTCCTACGAGCAGTACTTC.

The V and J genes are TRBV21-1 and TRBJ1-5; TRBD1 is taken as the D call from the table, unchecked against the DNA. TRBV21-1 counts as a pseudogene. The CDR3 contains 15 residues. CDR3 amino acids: CASSKRRTGYQPQHF. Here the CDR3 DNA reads TGTGCCAGCAGCAAAAGACGGACAGGGTATCAGCCCCAGCATTTT.

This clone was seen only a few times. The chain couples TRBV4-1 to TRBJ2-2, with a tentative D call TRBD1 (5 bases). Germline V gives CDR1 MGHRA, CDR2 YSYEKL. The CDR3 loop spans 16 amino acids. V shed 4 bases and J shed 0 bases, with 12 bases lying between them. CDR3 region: CASSLSTTANTGELFF. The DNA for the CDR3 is TGCGCCAGCAGCCTCTCTACGACAGCGAACACCGGGGAGCTGTTTTTT.